Shown below are 25 T cell receptor beta chains from a single sample sequenced in a study of blood T cells in healthy people across ages. Primed by a sample-barcoded 5' primer and a J-beta primer mix, a second PCR proceeded for about 7 to 12 cycles. TCRdb reanalysed the 5' RACE reads using MiXCR and keeps one entry per CDR3 protein. The sample records under 1,000,000 distinct CDR3 sequences, about 34% being singletons. The material sequenced was blood. The receptors shown here come from a man aged 18-30 years in good health.

This clonotype was found a few times. The chain is built from TRBV4-3 and TRBJ2-7, with D possibly being TRBD1 (6 bases). CDR1 LGHNA and CDR2 YSLEER come from the germline V gene. V was cut by 0 bases and J by 4 bases, with 10 bases left in between. The CDR3 totals 14 residues. The CDR3 spells CASSQDLGTYEQYF. The CDR3 coding sequence is TGCGCCAGCAGCCAAGATCTCGGGACATACGAGCAGTACTTC.

V and J are TRBV14 and TRBJ2-4; possibly TRBD1 for D (6 bases). Trimming removed 5 bases from V and 13 bases from J, with 21 bases in between. The V gene's germline CDR1 is SGHDN and CDR2 FVKESK. The CDR3 runs 14 residues. CDR3 sequence: CASSDHREFAGQYF. For the CDR3, the DNA is TGTGCCAGCAGCGACCACAGGGAATTTGCCGGGCAGTACTTC.

The chain employs TRBV4-3 and TRBJ2-2; D is unclear. This CDR3 spans 14 amino acids. The germline V gene has CDR1 LGHNA and CDR2 YSLEER. V was clipped by 5 bases and J by 8 bases, with 15 bases between them. The CDR3 region has the DNA TGCGCCAGCAGCTTATTGGTTTTTCGAGGGGAGCTGTTTTTT. It codes for CASSLLVFRGELFF.

The chain recombines TRBV2 with TRBJ1-1, with a possible D match to TRBD1 (5 bases). V was shortened by 6 bases and J by 6 bases, with 20 bases between the two germline ends. The CDR3 has 15 residues. Germline CDR1 and CDR2: SNHLY and FYNNEI. This CDR3 is CASSPEPGGIAEAFF. CDR3 nucleotides: TGTGCCAGCAGCCCCGAACCCGGGGGAATAGCTGAAGCTTTCTTT.

The rearrangement uses TRBV7-2 and TRBJ2-6; TRBD1 matches 10 bases. The CDR3 sequence is 17 residues long. The J segment lost 2 bases and the V segment lost 3 bases, leaving 4 bases of the junction unmatched. Germline loops: CDR1 SGHTA, CDR2 FQGNSA. CDR3 nucleotide sequence: TGTGCCAGCAGCTTGACAGGGGGCGTCGCTGGGGCCAACGTCCTGACTTTC. Translation: CASSLTGGVAGANVLTF. Using reference TRBV7-2 and TRBJ2-6 for the parts outside the CDR3, the full variable domain is GAGVSQSPSNKVTEKGKDVELRCDPISGHTALYWYRQSLGQGLEFLIYFQGNSAPDKSGLPSDRFSAERTGGSVSTLTIQRTQQEDSAVYLCASSLTGGVAGANVLTFGAGSRLTVL.

J is TRBJ2-3 and V is TRBV20-1; 7 bases are shared with TRBD2. In germline, CDR1 is DFQATT, CDR2 SNEGSKA (reference sequence). The CDR3 has 15 residues. The V gene end was trimmed by 6 bases and the J gene end by 2 bases; junction bases not matched to a gene: 11. For the CDR3, the DNA is TGCAGTGCCCCGGTCATGCGGGGGTACACAGATACGCAGTATTTT. This codes for CSAPVMRGYTDTQYF.

The V gene is TRBV27, the J gene TRBJ1-5, with D tentatively TRBD1 (5 bases). The germline gives CDR1 MNHEY, CDR2 SMNVEV (reference sequence). The V gene lost 6 bases and the J gene lost 5 bases, with 17 bases spanning the gap. This CDR3 comprises 15 residues. CDR3: CASRPTGGRDQPQHF. The DNA for the CDR3 is TGTGCCAGCAGACCCACGGGGGGTCGGGATCAGCCCCAGCATTTT.

This clonotype was found a few times. The chain employs TRBV7-2 and TRBJ2-7; D gene unclear. CDR3 size: 13 residues. From germline, CDR1 is SGHTA and CDR2 FQGNSA. The V gene lost 4 bases and the J gene lost 7 bases, with 14 bases spanning the gap. CDR3 sequence reads: CASSSHQIGEQYF. The CDR3 coding sequence is TGTGCCAGCAGCTCTCACCAAATCGGTGAGCAGTACTTC.

This clonotype has just one count. V and J are TRBV4-1 and TRBJ2-1; the D gene is possibly TRBD1 (5 bases). The CDR3 runs 15 residues. The germline V gene has CDR1 MGHRA and CDR2 YSYEKL. The V gene lost 0 bases and the J gene lost 6 bases, with 12 bases spanning the gap. The CDR3 DNA reads as TGCGCCAGCAGCCAAGATGGGGCAGGATGCAATGAGCAGTTCTTC. Protein product: CASSQDGAGCNEQFF.

This clonotype was counted at least ten times. The chain employs TRBV15 and TRBJ2-5; 7 positions agree with TRBD1. J was trimmed by 3 bases and V by 3 bases; bases with no gene match: 10. Germline V lookup: CDR1 LNHNV, CDR2 YYDKDF (reference sequence). This CDR3 region has 16 residues. The CDR3 DNA reads TGTGCCACCAGCAGTCAAAAGGGGGCGACAGAAGAGACCCAGTACTTC. This codes for CATSSQKGATEETQYF.

This clonotype has a handful of counts. V and J are TRBV10-2 and TRBJ2-3; 7 bases match TRBD2. Trimming took 3 bases from V and 2 from J; bases not matched to a gene: 5. Germline V lookup: CDR1 WSHSY, CDR2 SAAADI. This CDR3 is built from 15 residues. The chain's CDR3 is CASSDRAGYTDTQYF. CDR3 in DNA: TGCGCCAGCAGTGACCGAGCGGGGTACACAGATACGCAGTATTTT.

The rearrangement joins TRBV4-2 to TRBJ2-7, with 9 bases lining up with TRBD2. In germline, CDR1 is LGHNA, CDR2 YNFKEQ. V shed 1 base and J 0 bases; nucleotides not matched to a gene: 7. The CDR3 extends over 17 amino acids. CDR3 DNA: TGTGCCAGCAGCCAAGTCTTAGCGGGGGCGGACTCCTACGAGCAGTACTTC. It is translated as CASSQVLAGADSYEQYF.

The V and J genes are TRBV6-2 or TRBV6-3 and TRBJ1-1; D might be TRBD1 (5 bases). V was cut by 6 bases and J by 7 bases, with 9 bases left in between. Germline CDR1 MNHEY, CDR2 SVGEGT. The CDR3 is made up of 11 amino acids. The CDR3: CASRRQYEAFF. CDR3 coding DNA: TGTGCCAGCAGACGACAGTATGAAGCTTTCTTT.

A remark on this clonotype: A read error may be the cause here, since a much bigger clone is one base away. Because the CDR3's place on the DNA is in doubt, the DNA is left out and the CDR3 is given as listed by TCRdb. This chain connects TRBV14 to TRBJ2-6. Germline values: CDR1 SGHDN, CDR2 FVKESK. The CDR3 spans 16 amino acids, including both terminal residues. The CDR3 region is CASSQAFASGANVPTF.

This clonotype was seen a handful of times. V gene TRBV12-3 or TRBV12-4 combines with J gene TRBJ2-2, with 10 bases that match TRBD2. The CDR3 covers 17 residues. The V segment lost 4 bases and the J segment 7 bases; nucleotides outside the gene matches: 12. The CDR3 loop reads CASSSLRSGGAIGELFF. The CDR3 coding sequence is TGTGCCAGCAGTTCCCTAAGGAGCGGGGGGGCAATCGGGGAGCTGTTTTTT.

The chain couples TRBV3-1 to TRBJ2-2; 7 nucleotides line up with TRBD1. The CDR3 runs to 14 residues. V shed 6 bases and J 3 bases; nucleotides not matched to a gene: 4. Germline V lookup: CDR1 LGHDT, CDR2 YNNKEL (reference sequence). The CDR3 sequence is CASRRTGYTGELFF. CDR3 coding DNA: TGTGCCAGCAGACGGACAGGATACACCGGGGAGCTGTTTTTT.

This clonotype has only one observation. A much larger clonotype is one base distant, so this may be a read error. This chain joins TRBV7-2 and TRBJ2-7; 10 nucleotides match TRBD1. CDR1 is SGHTA, CDR2 FQGNSA, per germline. V lost 8 bases to trimming and J lost 7 bases; unmatched junction nucleotides: 11. CDR3 size: 14 residues. The CDR3 reads CASDRDRGYNEQYF. The CDR3 DNA is TGTGCCAGCGACCGGGACAGGGGCTACAATGAGCAGTACTTC.

The chain carries TRBV25-1 and TRBJ2-6; D unresolved. The CDR3 totals 13 residues. The V end lost 10 bases, the J end lost 0 bases, and 7 bases lay between the germline ends. The germline gives CDR1 MGHDK, CDR2 SYGVNS. CDR3 bases: TGTGCCACCATGACCTCTGGGGCCAACGTCCTGACTTTC. Translation: CATMTSGANVLTF.

This clonotype was recorded a few times. V gene TRBV3-1 combines with J gene TRBJ2-7, with 8 bases that match TRBD2. The CDR3 extends over 15 amino acids. J lost 3 bases, V lost 2 bases, and 6 bases had no gene match. Germline CDR1 reads LGHDT; CDR2 reads YNNKEL (reference sequence). The CDR3 is CASSQTSGPYYEQYF. The DNA for the CDR3 is TGTGCCAGCAGCCAAACTAGCGGTCCGTACTACGAGCAGTACTTC.

At least ten counts were recorded for this clonotype. The chain joins TRBV25-1 to TRBJ2-7, with 9 bases fitting TRBD1. This CDR3 has 13 amino acids. Germline lookup yields CDR1 MGHDK and CDR2 SYGVNS. After removal of 6 bases from V and 5 bases from J, the junction contained 5 bases not matched to a gene. CDR3 in amino acids: CASSQGTGNEQYF. CDR3 coding DNA: TGTGCCAGCAGCCAAGGGACAGGGAACGAGCAGTACTTC.

This clonotype occurred a few times. CDR3 amino acids: CSAGRTQLRKTYEQYF. As DNA, the CDR3 is TGCAGTGCGGGACGGACACAACTAAGGAAGACCTACGAGCAGTACTTC. The chain joins TRBV20-1 to TRBJ2-7; D may match TRBD1 or TRBD2 (5 bases each). Germline V gene data show CDR1 as DFQATT and CDR2 as SNEGSKA (reference sequence). The CDR3 has 16 residues. The ends were cut back, 6 bases at V and 2 bases at J, with 23 bases in the middle.

The rearrangement uses TRBV21-1 and TRBJ1-6. TRBV21-1 is tagged as a pseudogene. The CDR3 is 17 amino acids. The chain's CDR3 is CASSKEGGGNFGSPLHF. CDR3 nucleotides: TGTGCCAGCAGCAAAGAGGGAGGGGGGAATTTCGGTTCACCCCTCCACTTT.

As concerns this clonotype: This may arise from a read error, as a much more abundant clone is one base away. CDR3 amino acids: CASSPLALRDEQFF. The CDR3 DNA reads TGTGCCAGCAGCCCCCTGGCACTTCGGGATGAGCAGTTCTTC. The V call is TRBV7-9, the J call TRBJ2-1; no clear D gene. CDR3 length: 14 amino acids. From germline, CDR1 is SEHNR and CDR2 FQNEAQ (reference sequence). V was cut by 5 bases and J by 8 bases, with 16 bases left in between.

This clonotype has a count of ten or more. This chain connects TRBV6-1 to TRBJ2-7, with D perhaps matching TRBD2 (6 bases). From germline, CDR1 is MNHNS and CDR2 SASEGT. The length of the CDR3 is 14 residues. Trimming removed 6 bases from V and 0 bases from J, with 12 bases in between. CDR3 coding DNA: TGTGCCAGCAGCCGGGACTTCGGCTCCTACGAGCAGTACTTC. Its protein is CASSRDFGSYEQYF.

About this clonotype itself: This may be a read error: a much more frequent sequence differs by one nucleotide. The gene calls are TRBV12-3 or TRBV12-4 and TRBJ2-3; D not resolved. This CDR3 spans 13 amino acids. The CDR3 DNA is TGTGCCAGCAGTCGAGAGAGCACAGATATGCAGTATTTT. Its translation is CASSRESTDMQYF.